This T cell receptor (beta chain) stems from a study of OX40 agonist ivuxolimab in advanced cancers. This CDR3 has 16 amino acids. Germline V gene lookup returns CDR1 SEHNR and CDR2 FQNEAQ (reference sequence). Trimming cost V 7 bases and J 0 bases, with 16 bases left between them. Some clones are missing from TCRdb's copy, which holds only in-frame ones; the method was immunoSEQ multiplex PCR. Of around 20,000 clones detected, 90% appear once; the ten largest clones hold about half. The sequence derives from an adult with an advanced solid tumor such as melanoma, head and neck, liver or kidney cancer. The V and J genes are TRBV7-9 and TRBJ2-1; D is possibly TRBD2 (5 bases). The sample here was CD4+ or CD8+ T cells sorted from blood, taken in a trial of the OX40 agonist ivuxolimab. In nucleotides, the CDR3 is TGTGCCAGCACTGTCGGAGTAGGGAGCTCCTACAATGAGCAGTTCTTC. It yields the protein CASTVGVGSSYNEQFF.